This T cell receptor (beta chain) appears in the sequencing data of a study of T-cell reconstitution after alpha-beta-depleted transplantation in children. This clonotype occurred many times. The antigen is undetermined. As it was prepared, the TCRbeta library received unique molecular identifiers. TCRdb re-called the PCR reads through MiXCR, storing one row per CDR3 protein. The data contain around 490,000 distinct CDR3 sequences, roughly an eighth of them singletons. General study results and limits: At day 60, the high TCRbeta diversity found in some patients originated from recipient T cells and thymic progenitors that had survived. Several hundred expanded graft clones reportedly supplied alpha-beta T cells about two months after transplant.

The length of the CDR3 is 18 residues. Trimming shortened V by 6 bases and J by 1 base, and 24 bases separated the two germline ends. Germline CDR1 MNHEY, CDR2 SVGEGT. Specimen: PBMCs, mostly from graft donor cells, collected 180 days after TCRalphabeta/CD19-depleted stem cell transplant. The receptor was derived from a female patient aged 2 to 10 who had a stem cell transplant for aplastic anemia, so the T cells may come from the graft donor. V usage is TRBV6-2 or TRBV6-3 and J usage is TRBJ2-5, with D perhaps TRBD2 (6 bases). CDR3 coding DNA: TGTGCCAGCAGAAATACCATCTCGACGGGAGATCTCCAAGAGACCCAGTACTTC. Translating gives CASRNTISTGDLQETQYF.